The rows below give T cell receptor beta chains drawn from one sample of a study of blood T cell repertoires in COVID-19. Generated by immunoSEQ multiplex PCR, the TCRdb table keeps only in-frame clones and is missing some. The data contain over 130,000 clones, around 87% of them singletons. The sample taken for sequencing was peripheral blood. The receptors here all came from a human donor in a cohort sampled during active COVID-19. The CDR3 runs from the conserved cysteine through the conserved F or W. The D gene is left open where the match is weak. Clone sizes are given selectively: once, few, many, or a class where the clone is expanded.

cdr3_aa: CASSLPGTSVADTQYF
cdr3_nt: TGTGCCAGCAGCCTCCCCGGGACTAGCGTCGCAGATACGCAGTATTTT
v_call: TRBV4-2
d_call: TRBD2
clone_size: NA
j_call: TRBJ2-3

cdr3_aa: CASSTRGGNGDTQYF
cdr3_nt: TGTGCCAGCAGCACCCGGGGGGGGAATGGAGATACGCAGTATTTT
v_call: TRBV9
d_call: TRBD2
clone_size: NA
j_call: TRBJ2-3

cdr3_aa: CASSSKTGILYNEQFF
cdr3_nt: TGTGCCAGCAGCTCCAAGACAGGGATCCTCTACAATGAGCAGTTCTTC
v_call: TRBV7-8
d_call: TRBD1
clone_size: once
j_call: TRBJ2-1

cdr3_aa: CASSYPQGGQGAVEAFF
cdr3_nt: TGTGCCAGCAGCTACCCGCAGGGGGGACAGGGGGCGGTTGAAGCTTTCTTT
v_call: TRBV7-9
d_call: TRBD1
clone_size: NA
j_call: TRBJ1-1

cdr3_aa: CASSRGEIYGYTF
cdr3_nt: TGTGCCAGCAGCCGCGGGGAGATCTATGGCTACACCTTC
v_call: TRBV28
d_call: NA
clone_size: NA
j_call: TRBJ1-2

cdr3_aa: CASRKGAYEQYF
cdr3_nt: TGTGCCAGCAGGAAAGGGGCCTACGAGCAGTACTTC
v_call: TRBV28
d_call: NA
clone_size: NA
j_call: TRBJ2-7

cdr3_aa: CASSFDPLAGDTGELFF
cdr3_nt: TGTGCCAGCAGCTTTGACCCGCTAGCGGGGGACACCGGGGAGCTGTTTTTT
v_call: TRBV12-1
d_call: NA
clone_size: NA
j_call: TRBJ2-2

cdr3_aa: CSASFRGGQDTQYF
cdr3_nt: TGCAGTGCTAGTTTTCGGGGGGGCCAGGATACGCAGTATTTT
v_call: TRBV20-1
d_call: TRBD2
clone_size: once
j_call: TRBJ2-3

cdr3_aa: CASSLGTVTGELFF
cdr3_nt: TGCGCCAGCAGCTTGGGGACAGTCACCGGGGAGCTGTTTTTT
v_call: TRBV5-1
d_call: NA
clone_size: NA
j_call: TRBJ2-2

cdr3_aa: CASSHGLAVYNEQFF
cdr3_nt: TGTGCCAGCAGCCATGGACTAGCGGTTTACAATGAGCAGTTCTTC
v_call: TRBV11-2
d_call: TRBD2
clone_size: NA
j_call: TRBJ2-1

cdr3_aa: CASSLLGGDGNQPQHF
cdr3_nt: TGTGCCAGCAGTTTATTAGGGGGGGATGGCAATCAGCCCCAGCATTTT
v_call: TRBV27
d_call: NA
clone_size: NA
j_call: TRBJ1-5

cdr3_aa: CASSQAAGAGGSQETQYF
cdr3_nt: TGCGCCAGCAGCCAAGCCGCTGGGGCGGGAGGTTCCCAAGAGACCCAGTACTTC
v_call: TRBV4-1
d_call: TRBD2
clone_size: once
j_call: TRBJ2-5

cdr3_aa: CASSRDRSYEQYF
cdr3_nt: TGCGCCAGCAGCCGGGACAGGTCCTACGAGCAGTACTTC
v_call: TRBV5-1
d_call: TRBD1
clone_size: NA
j_call: TRBJ2-7

cdr3_aa: CASSSGLAGGNTQYF
cdr3_nt: TGTGCCAGCAGTTCGGGACTAGCGGGGGGAAATACGCAGTATTTT
v_call: TRBV6-5
d_call: TRBD2
clone_size: NA
j_call: TRBJ2-3

cdr3_aa: CATSSNQGWNTEAFF
cdr3_nt: TGTGCCACCAGCAGCAACCAGGGATGGAACACTGAAGCTTTCTTT
v_call: TRBV15
d_call: NA
clone_size: NA
j_call: TRBJ1-1

cdr3_aa: CASSPMWPGQGAAGELFF
cdr3_nt: TGCGCCAGCAGCCCAATGTGGCCGGGACAGGGGGCGGCGGGGGAGCTGTTTTTT
v_call: TRBV4-1
d_call: TRBD1
clone_size: NA
j_call: TRBJ2-2

cdr3_aa: CASIPGLAAQHF
cdr3_nt: TGTGCCAGCATCCCAGGACTGGCGGCCCAGCATTTT
v_call: TRBV6-5
d_call: NA
clone_size: NA
j_call: TRBJ1-5

cdr3_aa: CATSEAGRTGELFF
cdr3_nt: TGTGCCACCAGTGAAGCGGGGAGGACCGGGGAGCTGTTTTTT
v_call: TRBV24-1
d_call: TRBD2
clone_size: NA
j_call: TRBJ2-2

cdr3_aa: CASSSGVGREQYF
cdr3_nt: TGTGCCAGCAGTTCAGGGGTCGGGCGCGAGCAGTACTTC
v_call: TRBV27
d_call: NA
clone_size: NA
j_call: TRBJ2-7

cdr3_aa: CAPGRDEYNEQFF
cdr3_nt: TGTGCCCCGGGGAGGGATGAGTACAATGAGCAGTTCTTC
v_call: TRBV30
d_call: TRBD2
clone_size: NA
j_call: TRBJ2-1

cdr3_aa: CASSQQVKQYF
cdr3_nt: TGTGCCAGCAGTCAACAGGTTAAGCAGTACTTC
v_call: TRBV2
d_call: NA
clone_size: NA
j_call: TRBJ2-7

cdr3_aa: CASSLGGGPAYEQYF
cdr3_nt: TGTGCCAGCAGCTTAGGCGGGGGGCCTGCCTACGAGCAGTACTTC
v_call: TRBV7-2
d_call: TRBD2
clone_size: NA
j_call: TRBJ2-7

cdr3_aa: CASSPKGLVVETQYF
cdr3_nt: TGTGCCAGCAGCCCTAAGGGACTAGTCGTTGAGACCCAGTACTTC
v_call: TRBV7-9
d_call: TRBD2
clone_size: NA
j_call: TRBJ2-5

cdr3_aa: CASSKTAEKLSYNEQFF
cdr3_nt: TGTGCCAGCAGCAAAACTGCCGAAAAACTCTCCTACAATGAGCAGTTCTTC
v_call: TRBV21-1
d_call: NA
clone_size: NA
j_call: TRBJ2-1

cdr3_aa: CASSQRDSKGAFF
cdr3_nt: TGTGCCAGCAGCCAGCGGGACAGCAAAGGGGCTTTCTTT
v_call: TRBV3-1/TRBV3-2
d_call: TRBD1
clone_size: few
j_call: TRBJ1-1

cdr3_aa: CASSAGQGSFNEQFF
cdr3_nt: TGTGCCAGCAGCGCGGGACAGGGTTCCTTCAATGAGCAGTTCTTC
v_call: TRBV11-2
d_call: TRBD1
clone_size: few
j_call: TRBJ2-1

cdr3_aa: CASSFGSGNTGELFF
cdr3_nt: TGTGCCAGCAGCTTCGGTAGCGGCAACACCGGGGAGCTGTTTTTT
v_call: TRBV9
d_call: NA
clone_size: few
j_call: TRBJ2-2

cdr3_aa: CASSQAGGDYNEQFF
cdr3_nt: TGTGCCAGCAGCCAAGCGGGGGGCGATTACAATGAGCAGTTCTTC
v_call: TRBV4-2
d_call: NA
clone_size: NA
j_call: TRBJ2-1